The next 17 T cell receptor beta chains were all read from a single sample in a study of shared clonotypes between healthy human individuals. Here immunoSEQ multiplex PCR was the method, and the copy in TCRdb shows in-frame clones only, minus some. Of some 1 million clones in the sample, about 76% were seen once. The sample was memory CD4+ T cells sorted from blood. Sample subset: CD45RA-negative fraction. These receptors all stem from a man between 18 and 29 years old in good health.

The chain links TRBV4-1 to TRBJ2-3, with D maybe TRBD1 (7 bases). V lost 4 bases and J 4 bases, leaving 24 bases between the germline ends. This CDR3 has 18 residues. Germline assignment: CDR1 MGHRA and CDR2 YSYEKL. The DNA for the CDR3 is TGCGCCAGCAGCCCAGGGGGGAACAGGGTGAGATTGGCAGATACGCAGTATTTT. It codes for CASSPGGNRVRLADTQYF.

The chain is built from TRBV19 and TRBJ1-5; D is possibly TRBD1 (5 bases). V was shortened by 6 bases and J by 0 bases, with 15 bases between the two germline ends. CDR1 is LNHDA, CDR2 SQIVND, per germline (reference sequence). The CDR3 extends over 16 amino acids. The CDR3 bases are TGTGCCAGTAGGCCCCTCGGGGGAAATAGCAATCAGCCCCAGCATTTT. The encoded protein is CASRPLGGNSNQPQHF.

The genes are TRBV29-1 and TRBJ2-6; 10 bases line up with TRBD1. This CDR3 comprises 17 residues. Germline lookup yields CDR1 SQVTM and CDR2 ANQGSEA. The trim removed 4 bases at V and 1 base at J, leaving 7 bases unmatched. The CDR3 sequence: CSVASRDRGSGANVLTF. The CDR3 DNA follows: TGCAGCGTTGCAAGCCGGGACAGGGGATCTGGGGCCAACGTCCTGACTTTC.

This chain joins TRBV18 and TRBJ2-1; 8 bases are a match to TRBD2. The length of the CDR3 is 18 residues. The V and J ends lost 8 bases and 0 bases, in that order; junction bases with no gene match: 15. From germline, CDR1 is KGHSH and CDR2 LQKENI. Written as DNA, the CDR3 is TGTGCCAGCCCAAGTCCGGCCCCCGGGACTAGCTCCTACAATGAGCAGTTCTTC. It specifies CASPSPAPGTSSYNEQFF.

The chain couples TRBV18 to TRBJ1-1, with unresolved D. Germline V gene sequence: CDR1 KGHSH, CDR2 LQKENI. V gave up 6 bases and J gave up 0 bases, with 8 bases separating them. The CDR3 contains 13 residues. Here the CDR3 DNA reads TGTGCCAGCTCCCAAGAGTTGAACACTGAAGCTTTCTTT. As protein: CASSQELNTEAFF. The full variable domain, with the rest looked up from reference TRBV18 and TRBJ1-1, is NAGVMQNPRHLVRRRGQEARLRCSPMKGHSHVYWYRQLPEEGLKFMVYLQKENIIDESGMPKERFSAEFPKEGPSILRIQQVVRGDSAAYFCASSQELNTEAFFGQGTRLTVV.

This clone was observed a few times. The chain employs TRBV10-3 and TRBJ1-1; a possible D gene is TRBD1 (5 bases). Trimming shortened V by 3 bases and J by 5 bases, and 16 bases separated the two germline ends. CDR1 and CDR2 from the germline V gene are ENHRY and SYGVKD. The CDR3 length is 15 residues. The CDR3 region has the DNA TGTGCCATCAGTGATGGGGTCGAGGGGCAGACTGAAGCTTTCTTT. This codes for CAISDGVEGQTEAFF.

The chain joins TRBV15 to TRBJ1-6; 7 bases are shared with TRBD1. J was trimmed by 7 bases and V by 4 bases; bases with no gene match: 10. The germline gives CDR1 LNHNV, CDR2 YYDKDF (reference sequence). The CDR3 contains 16 residues. CDR3 protein: CATSIGSGQRNSPLHF. CDR3 DNA sequence: TGTGCCACCAGCATAGGCTCGGGACAGAGAAATTCACCCCTCCACTTT.

This chain joins TRBV19 and TRBJ1-1; D is unclear. V was shortened by 1 base and J by 2 bases, with 17 bases between the two germline ends. The CDR3 runs 17 residues. CDR1 LNHDA and CDR2 SQIVND come from the germline V gene (reference sequence). Here the CDR3 DNA reads TGTGCCAGTAGTATAGGAGGAGGCGGCAGAACCAACACTGAAGCTTTCTTT. Protein sequence: CASSIGGGGRTNTEAFF.

As to this clone: Germline and junction disagree at one end, which may indicate a read error. CDR3 sequence (DNA): TGTGCCAGCAGTTTGTCAGGGACGGGTTCTAACTTC. It is translated as CASSLSGTGSNF. V and J are TRBV27 and TRBJ1-2, with TRBD1 as a possible D gene (5 bases). The CDR3 covers 12 residues. Germline values: CDR1 MNHEY, CDR2 SMNVEV (reference sequence).

The chain employs TRBV27 and TRBJ1-1, with 7 bases lining up with TRBD1. The length of the CDR3 is 15 residues. Germline assignment: CDR1 MNHEY and CDR2 SMNVEV (reference sequence). J gave up 0 bases and V 5 bases, and 6 bases lay outside the gene matches. CDR3: CASSPHRGMNTEAFF. The CDR3 nucleotides are TGTGCCAGCAGTCCCCACAGGGGCATGAACACTGAAGCTTTCTTT.

This clone appeared many times. V usage is TRBV7-2 and J usage is TRBJ2-1; 11 bases are shared with TRBD2. The germline gives CDR1 SGHTA, CDR2 FQGNSA. V trimming: 5 bases; J trimming: 7 bases; junction bases outside the gene matches: 7. The CDR3 runs to 15 residues. CDR3 nucleotide sequence: TGTGCCAGCAGCCTCCGGACTAGCGGGTCGAATGAGCAGTTCTTC. This codes for CASSLRTSGSNEQFF. Variable domain in full (rest from reference TRBV7-2 and TRBJ2-1): GAGVSQSPSNKVTEKGKDVELRCDPISGHTALYWYRQSLGQGLEFLIYFQGNSAPDKSGLPSDRFSAERTGGSVSTLTIQRTQQEDSAVYLCASSLRTSGSNEQFFGPGTRLTVL.

The rearrangement uses TRBV18 and TRBJ1-1; TRBD1 matches at 11 bases. Germline CDR1 is KGHSH and CDR2 is LQKENI. The J segment lost 4 bases and the V segment lost 6 bases, leaving 7 bases of the junction unmatched. The CDR3 has 15 residues. The CDR3 is CASSLTGTGGTEAFF. The CDR3 region has the DNA TGTGCCAGCTCGCTGACCGGGACAGGGGGCACTGAAGCTTTCTTT. Based on the CDR3 plus reference TRBV18 and TRBJ1-1, the full variable domain is NAGVMQNPRHLVRRRGQEARLRCSPMKGHSHVYWYRQLPEEGLKFMVYLQKENIIDESGMPKERFSAEFPKEGPSILRIQQVVRGDSAAYFCASSLTGTGGTEAFFGQGTRLTVV.

The chain links TRBV10-3 to TRBJ2-3; D is possibly TRBD1 or TRBD2 (5 bases each). The V and J ends lost 7 bases and 2 bases respectively, with 10 bases between them. The CDR3 consists of 13 residues. Germline V CDR1 and CDR2: ENHRY, SYGVKD. The CDR3, as DNA: TGTGCCATCACCCGGGACCCCACAGATACGCAGTATTTT. Translating it yields CAITRDPTDTQYF.

CDR3 in amino acids: CASSLGSSATYEQYF. The DNA of the CDR3 is TGTGCCAGCAGCTTAGGGAGTAGCGCGACCTACGAGCAGTACTTC. V gene TRBV11-3 combines with J gene TRBJ2-7; maybe TRBD2 (5 bases). Trimming removed 1 base from V and 2 bases from J, with 12 bases in between. CDR1 SGHNT and CDR2 YENEEA come from the germline V gene. The CDR3 totals 15 residues.

V usage is TRBV5-1 and J usage is TRBJ2-7, with 9 nucleotides matching TRBD2. The CDR3 has 14 amino acids. Per the germline V gene, CDR1 is SGHRS and CDR2 is YFSETQ. V trimming: 7 bases; J trimming: 1 base; junction bases outside the gene matches: 6. CDR3 residues: CASGLAGVSYEQYF. CDR3 nucleotide sequence: TGCGCCAGCGGTTTAGCGGGAGTGTCCTACGAGCAGTACTTC.

The chain carries TRBV6-1 and TRBJ2-2; 11 nucleotides align to TRBD1. The length of the CDR3 is 15 residues. In germline, CDR1 is MNHNS, CDR2 SASEGT. V shed 4 bases and J 4 bases; nucleotides not matched to a gene: 2. DNA for the CDR3: TGTGCCAGCAGTGGGGACAGGGGGACCACCGGGGAGCTGTTTTTT. Translating gives CASSGDRGTTGELFF.

The rearrangement joins TRBV5-1 to TRBJ1-5; 8 positions agree with TRBD1. The CDR3 is 12 residues long. V lost 4 bases to trimming and J lost 8 bases; unmatched junction nucleotides: 2. Germline values: CDR1 SGHRS, CDR2 YFSETQ. CDR3 protein: CASSETGEPQHF. The DNA for the CDR3 is TGCGCCAGCAGCGAGACAGGGGAGCCCCAGCATTTT. Combining the CDR3 with reference TRBV5-1 and TRBJ1-5 gives the whole variable domain KAGVTQTPRYLIKTRGQQVTLSCSPISGHRSVSWYQQTPGQGLQFLFEYFSETQRNKGNFPGRFSGRQFSNSRSEMNVSTLELGDSALYLCASSETGEPQHFGDGTRLSIL.